This T cell receptor (beta chain) was found in a study of cytomegalovirus exposure and HLA in healthy donors. Overall study results and limits: Earlier findings revealed that most TCR beta V segments proved productive either about 90% or about 30% of the time. Evidence from a later analysis indicated that most CMV-associated TCR beta chains looked HLA-restricted. In vitro data verified a few CMV-associated chains as specific for CMV antigens.

This clone was detected only a few times. Its antigen is as yet unknown. Researchers ran the PCR with 60 Vbeta and 13 Jbeta primers. Some clones are missing from TCRdb's copy, which holds only in-frame ones; the method was immunoSEQ multiplex PCR. In the table there are about 130,000 clones, about two thirds of which are singletons. Sequenced material: PBMCs. The clonotype was recovered from a woman aged 40 to 49 in good health and CMV-seronegative.

The CDR3 reads CAWSAPDRGGEKLFF. DNA of the CDR3: TGTGCCTGGAGTGCCCCAGACAGGGGGGGTGAAAAACTGTTTTTT. The chain couples TRBV30 to TRBJ1-4; 9 bases match TRBD1. Germline-derived CDR1 and CDR2 are GTSNPN and SVGIG (reference sequence). The CDR3 length is 15 residues. V was clipped by 1 base and J by 7 bases; unmatched bases: 7.